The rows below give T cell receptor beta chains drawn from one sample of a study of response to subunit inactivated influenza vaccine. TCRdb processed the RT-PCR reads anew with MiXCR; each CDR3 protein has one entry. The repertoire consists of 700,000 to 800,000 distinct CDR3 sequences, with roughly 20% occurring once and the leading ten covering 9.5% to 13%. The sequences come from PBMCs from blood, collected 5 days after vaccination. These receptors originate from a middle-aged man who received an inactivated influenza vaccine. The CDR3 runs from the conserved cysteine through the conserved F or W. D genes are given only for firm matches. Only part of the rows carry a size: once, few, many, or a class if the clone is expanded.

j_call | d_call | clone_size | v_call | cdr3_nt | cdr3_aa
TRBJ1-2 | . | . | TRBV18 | TGTGCCAGCTCACCAGGGTACGACTATGGCTACACCTTC | CASSPGYDYGYTF
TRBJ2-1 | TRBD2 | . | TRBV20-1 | TGCAGTGTTAAGATAGCGGGGGGGCACTACAATGAGCAGTTCTTC | CSVKIAGGHYNEQFF
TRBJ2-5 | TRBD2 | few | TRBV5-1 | TGCGCCAGCAGTTTTCAGGGACTAGCGACGGAGACCCAGTACTTC | CASSFQGLATETQYF
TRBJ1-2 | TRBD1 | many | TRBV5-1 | TGCGCCAGCAGCCCGACAGGGGCTAACTATGGCTACACCTTC | CASSPTGANYGYTF
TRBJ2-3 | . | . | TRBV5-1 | TGCGCCAGCAAGCAGGGGCGCGGAGATACGCAGTATTTT | CASKQGRGDTQYF
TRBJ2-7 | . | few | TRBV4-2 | TGTGCCAGCAGCCAAGATGATGGCGGGGCCAGATCCTACGAGCAGTACTTC | CASSQDDGGARSYEQYF
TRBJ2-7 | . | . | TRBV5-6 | TGTGCCAGCAGCTCTTTTCGCCGCGGCTACGAGCAGTACTTC | CASSSFRRGYEQYF
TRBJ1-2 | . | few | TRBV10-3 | TGTGCCATCAGTGAGACAGGCTTTTCCACCTTC | CAISETGFSTF
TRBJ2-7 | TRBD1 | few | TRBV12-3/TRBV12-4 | TGTGCCAGCACCATTTCGGCCGGGGACAGGGCTTTCTACGAGCAGTACTTC | CASTISAGDRAFYEQYF
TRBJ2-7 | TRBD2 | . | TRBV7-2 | TGTGCCAGCAGCTCCCCATCGGGGGGAGGGCCAGCCTACGAGCAGTACTTC | CASSSPSGGGPAYEQYF
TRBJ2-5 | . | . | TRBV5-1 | TGCGCCAGCAGCTGGGCCAGGGTGGAAGAGACCCAGTACTTC | CASSWARVEETQYF
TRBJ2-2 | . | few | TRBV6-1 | TGTGCCAGCAGGCCAGATGGACTAACGCTCGGGGAGCTGTTTTTT | CASRPDGLTLGELFF
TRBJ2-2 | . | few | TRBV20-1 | TGCAGTGCCCGACCACTTCAGGGGAGGGCCGGGGAGCTGTTTTTT | CSARPLQGRAGELFF
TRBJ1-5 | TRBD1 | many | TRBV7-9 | TGTGCCAGCAGTCAGGACAGGGTGGGGAATCAGCCCCAGCATTTT | CASSQDRVGNQPQHF
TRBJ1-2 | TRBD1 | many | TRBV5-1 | TGCGCCAGCAGTCCAGGACAGGGGGCCTATGGCTACACCTTC | CASSPGQGAYGYTF
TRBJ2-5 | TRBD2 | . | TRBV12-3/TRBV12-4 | TGTGCCAGCAGGGGGGGACTAGCGGGAGGTCCAGAGACCCAGTACTTC | CASRGGLAGGPETQYF
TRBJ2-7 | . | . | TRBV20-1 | TGCAGTGTCGCGAAACCCACCGAGCAGTACTTC | CSVAKPTEQYF
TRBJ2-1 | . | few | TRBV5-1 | TGCGCCAGCAGCTTGATATCCCGGCGAGAGCAGTTCTTC | CASSLISRREQFF
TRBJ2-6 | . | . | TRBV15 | TGTGCCACCAGCAGGTTCATCTACGGCTCTGGGGCCAACGTCCTGACTTTC | CATSRFIYGSGANVLTF
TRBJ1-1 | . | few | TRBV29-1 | TGCAGCGTCTCACAGGACCCAAACACTGAAGCTTTCTTT | CSVSQDPNTEAFF
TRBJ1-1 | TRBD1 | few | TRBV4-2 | TGTGCCAGCAGCTATACAGGGGAGAACACTGAAGCTTTCTTT | CASSYTGENTEAFF
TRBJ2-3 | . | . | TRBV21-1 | TGTGCCAGCAGCAAAGTCAAAAGGGACAGGCCCCCGCTTACTAGCACAGATACGCAGTATTTT | CASSKVKRDRPPLTSTDTQYF
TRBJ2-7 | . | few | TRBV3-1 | TGTGCCAGCAGCCAAGTCCGCTACGAGCAGTACTTC | CASSQVRYEQYF
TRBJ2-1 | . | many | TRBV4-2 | TGTGCCAGCAGCCAAGATATAGATCATGAGCAGTTCTTC | CASSQDIDHEQFF
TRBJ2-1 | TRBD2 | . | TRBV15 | TGTGCCACCAGCGAAAGCGGGGTCGGGGTGCGTTTCTTC | CATSESGVGVRFF
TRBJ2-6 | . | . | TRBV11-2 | TGTGCCAGCAGCGTCTTCCTGTCAGGGCAAAGCTCTGGGGCCAACGTCCTGACTTTC | CASSVFLSGQSSGANVLTF
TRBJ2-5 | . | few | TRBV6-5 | TGTGCCAGCAGTTACTCGACACTCTCTGGGGAGACCCAGTACTTC | CASSYSTLSGETQYF
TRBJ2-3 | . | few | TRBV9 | TGTGCCAGCAGCGGCGGGACAGCCAAAGATACGCAGTATTTT | CASSGGTAKDTQYF
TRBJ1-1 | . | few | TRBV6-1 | TGTGCCAGCAGTCAACGGGGAGGGAAGCCTGAAGCTTTCTTT | CASSQRGGKPEAFF
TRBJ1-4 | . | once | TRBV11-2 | TGTGCCAGCAGCTTAGATGGGGTCGCTAATGAAAAACTGTTTTTT | CASSLDGVANEKLFF
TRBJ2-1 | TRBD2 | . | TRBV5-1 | TGCGCCAGCAGCTTGGATACTAGCGGGGGGAATGAGCAGTTCTTC | CASSLDTSGGNEQFF
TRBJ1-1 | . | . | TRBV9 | TGTGCCAGCAGCGCTACACTTATGAACACTGAAGCTTTCTTT | CASSATLMNTEAFF
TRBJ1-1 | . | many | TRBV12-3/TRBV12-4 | TGTGCCAGCAGTTTAGCAGGTACTTTCGCTGAAGCTTTCTTT | CASSLAGTFAEAFF
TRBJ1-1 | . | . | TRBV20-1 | TGCAGTGCTAGCGGAGCAGGCGTCGCAGGCACTGAAGCTTTCTTT | CSASGAGVAGTEAFF
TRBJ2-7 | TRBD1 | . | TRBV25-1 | TGTGCCAGGACAGGGGAGGATTTCGAGCAGTACTTC | CARTGEDFEQYF
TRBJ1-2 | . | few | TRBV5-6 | TGTGCCAGCAGTCCTTCGGCCAGGATTCGTGGCTACACCTTC | CASSPSARIRGYTF
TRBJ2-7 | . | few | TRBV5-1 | TGCGCCAGCAGCCTGACCGGGACTGAAACTTCGAGCTCCTACGAGCAGTACTTC | CASSLTGTETSSSYEQYF
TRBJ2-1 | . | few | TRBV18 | TGTGCCAGCTCCCCGGGCAGGACCTCCCGGGAGCAGTTCTTC | CASSPGRTSREQFF
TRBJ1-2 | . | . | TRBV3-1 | TGTGCCAGCAGCCAAGCCCGAGGGGCGGGGTCAACTAACTATGGCTACACCTTC | CASSQARGAGSTNYGYTF